Below are 24 T cell receptor beta chains sequenced from a single sample in a study of shared clonotypes between healthy human individuals. It was CD45RO-negative cells, positively selected for CCR7, that made up naive CD8 cells, with terminally differentiated effector memory CD45RA+ cells excluded. Sequencing used immunoSEQ multiplex PCR; TCRdb keeps in-frame clones, though not all of them. The sample lists about 2,100,000 clones; just over 90% were seen once. Sequenced sample: naive CD8+ T cells from PBMCs. The receptor set was obtained from a young man in good health. Some clones in this sample may be carry-over from other donors' samples.

About this clone: At the DNA level, this CDR3 is encoded by other sequences in the same sample as well. V usage is TRBV5-4 and J usage is TRBJ1-1; D possibly corresponds to TRBD1 (5 bases). V was shortened by 4 bases and J by 2 bases, with 9 bases between the two germline ends. The CDR3 runs 13 residues. CDR1 is SGHNT and CDR2 is YYREEE in the germline V gene (reference sequence). The CDR3 DNA reads as TGTGCCAGCAGCCAGACAGTCAACACTGAAGCTTTCTTT. Residues: CASSQTVNTEAFF.

The gene calls are TRBV15 and TRBJ1-5, with unresolved D. The CDR3 runs 18 residues. V was pared by 4 bases and J by 2 bases, with 21 bases between. In germline, CDR1 is LNHNV, CDR2 YYDKDF (reference sequence). In DNA form, the CDR3 reads TGTGCCACCAGCATCTTCGGGATTAAGGGTGTAGGCAATCAGCCCCAGCATTTT. It is translated as CATSIFGIKGVGNQPQHF.

The V and J genes are TRBV5-4 and TRBJ1-2; 9 bases are shared with TRBD1. V lost 4 bases to trimming and J lost 3 bases; unmatched junction nucleotides: 1. The CDR3 contains 13 residues. Germline CDR1 SGHNT, CDR2 YYREEE (reference sequence). CDR3 sequence (DNA): TGTGCCAGCAGCGGGGACAGGGACTATGGCTACACCTTC. As protein: CASSGDRDYGYTF.

This sequence joins TRBV28 and TRBJ1-5; D is unclear. V was shortened by 7 bases and J by 0 bases, with 7 bases between the two germline ends. Germline lookup yields CDR1 MDHEN and CDR2 SYDVKM. This CDR3 is built from 13 residues. The CDR3 sequence is CASTLYSNQPQHF. The CDR3 nucleotides are TGTGCCAGCACCCTTTATAGCAATCAGCCCCAGCATTTT.

This CDR3 is CASSLVAGGGGADQPQHF. CDR3 nucleotides: TGTGCCAGCAGCTTGGTCGCGGGGGGCGGCGGCGCGGATCAGCCCCAGCATTTT. The gene calls are TRBV5-5 and TRBJ1-5; tentative D call: TRBD1 (6 bases). The V and J ends lost 0 bases and 5 bases respectively, with 21 bases between them. The CDR3 has 18 amino acids. The germline V gene encodes CDR1 SGHKS and CDR2 YYEKEE (reference sequence).

J is TRBJ2-5 and V is TRBV18; TRBD2 aligns across 9 bases. There are 16 residues in the CDR3. Germline V gene sequence: CDR1 KGHSH, CDR2 LQKENI. Trimming removed 2 bases from V and 2 bases from J; junction bases left unmatched: 6. The CDR3 DNA follows: TGTGCCAGCTCACCAAGCGTCGCGGGGGGGCAAGAGACCCAGTACTTC. Amino acids: CASSPSVAGGQETQYF.

The chain couples TRBV5-1 to TRBJ1-1, with a possible D match to TRBD1 (5 bases). Per the germline V gene, CDR1 is SGHRS and CDR2 is YFSETQ. Trimming removed 0 bases from V and 4 bases from J, with 13 bases in between. This CDR3 is 15 amino acids long. CDR3 residues: CASSLDQGMFTEAFF. DNA of the CDR3: TGCGCCAGCAGCTTGGATCAGGGCATGTTCACTGAAGCTTTCTTT.

The V and J genes are TRBV30 and TRBJ1-2; 10 bases match TRBD1. CDR3 length: 13 amino acids. Trimming cost V 6 bases and J 6 bases; bases outside gene matches: 7. Germline assignment: CDR1 GTSNPN and CDR2 SVGIG (reference sequence). The CDR3 protein is CACPTGGIHGYTF. The DNA for the CDR3 is TGTGCCTGCCCGACAGGGGGCATTCATGGCTACACCTTC.

This clone has just one count. The genes are TRBV30 and TRBJ2-3; 12 nucleotides align to TRBD1. Trimming took 3 bases from V and 5 from J; bases not matched to a gene: 6. Germline V lookup: CDR1 GTSNPN, CDR2 SVGIG (reference sequence). The CDR3 runs 15 residues. DNA of the CDR3: TGTGCCTGGAGCCCCCGGGACAGGGGGCTAGATACGCAGTATTTT. It specifies CAWSPRDRGLDTQYF. The full variable domain, with the rest looked up from reference TRBV30 and TRBJ2-3, is SQTIHQWPATLVQPVGSPLSLECTVEGTSNPNLYWYRQAAGRGLQLLFYSVGIGQISSEVPQNLSASRPQDRQFILSSKKLLLSDSGFYLCAWSPRDRGLDTQYFGPGTRLTVL.

This clone occurred once. The CDR3: CASSRTGDMYEQYF. In nucleotides, the CDR3 is TGTGCCAGCAGTCGGACAGGGGATATGTACGAGCAGTACTTC. The chain employs TRBV7-9 and TRBJ2-7, with 9 bases identical to TRBD1. Germline-derived CDR1 and CDR2 are SEHNR and FQNEAQ (reference sequence). V was clipped by 6 bases and J by 4 bases; unmatched bases: 7. There are 14 residues in the CDR3.

CDR3 nucleotide sequence: TGTGCCAGCAGCTTGGGAGGGTGGAACAATCAGCCCCAGCATTTT. The encoded protein is CASSLGGWNNQPQHF. The chain is built from TRBV5-6 and TRBJ1-5; D is uncertain. Germline V gene data show CDR1 as SGHDT and CDR2 as YYEEEE. Trimming stripped 0 bases from V and 3 bases from J, with 10 bases between. The CDR3 runs 15 residues.

J is TRBJ1-1 and V is TRBV19, with TRBD1 matching over 8 bases. The CDR3 covers 15 residues. Germline CDR1 reads LNHDA; CDR2 reads SQIVND (reference sequence). With V trimmed by 3 bases and J by 1 base, 4 bases remained unmatched. CDR3 in amino acids: CASSMQQGGNTEAFF. DNA for the CDR3: TGTGCCAGTAGTATGCAACAGGGGGGGAACACTGAAGCTTTCTTT.

The chain recombines TRBV27 with TRBJ2-7; 9 nucleotides agree with TRBD1. Losses at the gene ends were 4 bases for V and 2 bases for J; bases not matched to a gene: 3. The CDR3 runs 14 residues. Germline-derived CDR1 and CDR2 are MNHEY and SMNVEV (reference sequence). The DNA of the CDR3 is TGTGCCAGCAGTTGGACAGGGGAGGCCTACGAGCAGTACTTC. This translates into CASSWTGEAYEQYF.

The chain recombines TRBV29-1 with TRBJ2-7, with 7 bases aligning to TRBD2. Germline V gives CDR1 SQVTM, CDR2 ANQGSEA. CDR3 length: 13 residues. Germline trimming cut 7 bases from V and 3 bases from J; bases unmatched to any gene: 9. CDR3 sequence reads: CSGISGSDYEQYF. The CDR3 DNA reads TGCAGCGGTATTAGCGGGTCCGACTACGAGCAGTACTTC.

This rearrangement joins TRBV11-3 to TRBJ2-7; 9 bases agree with TRBD2. CDR1 and CDR2 (germline): SGHNT, YENEEA. This CDR3 is 19 amino acids long. V was pared by 8 bases and J by 1 base, with 21 bases of the junction left unmatched. CDR3 amino acids: CASSGPAEGGRVGSYEQYF. DNA for the CDR3: TGTGCCAGCTCCGGCCCGGCGGAGGGCGGGAGGGTTGGGTCCTACGAGCAGTACTTC.

V and J are TRBV6-4 and TRBJ1-2, with 7 nucleotides matching TRBD1. This CDR3 has 14 residues. Germline CDR1 reads MRHNA; CDR2 reads SNTAGT. The J segment lost 8 bases and the V segment lost 3 bases, leaving 9 bases of the junction unmatched. CDR3 bases: TGTGCCAGCAGTGAGAAGGGACGAGGGGGCGGCTACACCTTC. Encoded protein: CASSEKGRGGGYTF.

The V and J genes are TRBV19 and TRBJ2-7; 10 nucleotides line up with TRBD1. This CDR3 contains 16 residues. The germline V gene encodes CDR1 LNHDA and CDR2 SQIVND (reference sequence). V was clipped by 3 bases and J by 1 base; unmatched bases: 6. The CDR3, as DNA: TGTGCCAGTAGTATGCCCCGGGACAGGGGTTCCTACGAGCAGTACTTC. This encodes CASSMPRDRGSYEQYF.

The chain links TRBV25-1 to TRBJ2-1; D possibly uses TRBD1 or TRBD2 (6 bases each). V dropped 3 bases and J dropped 2 bases, with 14 bases sitting between them. The CDR3 extends over 16 amino acids. Germline V gene sequence: CDR1 MGHDK, CDR2 SYGVNS. CDR3 protein: CASSDRGQDTYNEQFF. The CDR3 nucleotides read TGTGCCAGCAGTGACCGGGGGCAGGATACCTACAATGAGCAGTTCTTC.

The V and J genes are TRBV29-1 and TRBJ2-1, with 12 bases lining up with TRBD2. This CDR3 is 17 amino acids long. Germline CDR1 SQVTM, CDR2 ANQGSEA. The trim removed 6 bases at V and 7 bases at J, leaving 16 bases unmatched. CDR3: CSVRGAMTSGSGNEQFF. The DNA for the CDR3 is TGCAGCGTAAGAGGGGCAATGACTAGCGGGAGTGGTAATGAGCAGTTCTTC.

The V call is TRBV7-2, the J call TRBJ1-5, with D hard to call. The V gene's germline CDR1 is SGHTA and CDR2 FQGNSA. This CDR3 contains 18 residues. V gave up 1 base and J gave up 0 bases, with 16 bases separating them. The DNA for the CDR3 is TGTGCCAGCAGCTTAGGAGGGTCGGGCCTAGGTAGCAATCAGCCCCAGCATTTT. It codes for CASSLGGSGLGSNQPQHF.

This rearrangement joins TRBV5-4 to TRBJ2-7, with a possible D match to TRBD1 (8 bases). V lost 4 bases to trimming and J lost 3 bases, with 20 bases between them. Germline V gene sequence: CDR1 SGHNT, CDR2 YYREEE (reference sequence). The CDR3 totals 16 residues. CDR3 region: CASSVDLTGEGYEQYF. The CDR3 coding sequence is TGTGCCAGCAGCGTTGATTTGACAGGGGAGGGCTACGAGCAGTACTTC.

The chain links TRBV7-9 to TRBJ2-5, with 7 bases aligning to TRBD1. V lost 4 bases to trimming and J lost 1 base; unmatched junction nucleotides: 9. Germline lookup yields CDR1 SEHNR and CDR2 FQNEAQ (reference sequence). This CDR3 is 16 amino acids long. In DNA, the CDR3 is TGTGCCAGCAGCTCAGAAACTGGGGACAGCCAAGAGACCCAGTACTTC. It codes for CASSSETGDSQETQYF.

This clone occurred a few times. The chain is built from TRBV19 and TRBJ1-2, with D hard to call. V was cut by 1 base and J by 5 bases, with 8 bases left in between. The CDR3 sequence is 13 residues long. Germline lookup yields CDR1 LNHDA and CDR2 SQIVND (reference sequence). The CDR3 nucleotides are TGTGCCAGTAGTATAGGGCAGCTGTATGGCTACACCTTC. Protein sequence: CASSIGQLYGYTF.

V usage is TRBV7-9 and J usage is TRBJ2-3; TRBD2 aligns across 7 bases. Germline CDR1 reads SEHNR; CDR2 reads FQNEAQ (reference sequence). V trimming: 2 bases; J trimming: 5 bases; junction bases outside the gene matches: 19. This CDR3 has 19 amino acids. The CDR3: CASSLPSGSPRGEGDTQYF. As DNA, the CDR3 is TGTGCCAGCAGCTTACCTAGTGGAAGCCCACGAGGGGAGGGAGATACGCAGTATTTT. Full variable domain (outside the CDR3, taken from reference TRBV7-9 and TRBJ2-3): DTGVSQNPRHKITKRGQNVTFRCDPISEHNRLYWYRQTLGQGPEFLTYFQNEAQLEKSRLLSDRFSAERPKGSFSTLEIQRTEQGDSAMYLCASSLPSGSPRGEGDTQYFGPGTRLTVL.